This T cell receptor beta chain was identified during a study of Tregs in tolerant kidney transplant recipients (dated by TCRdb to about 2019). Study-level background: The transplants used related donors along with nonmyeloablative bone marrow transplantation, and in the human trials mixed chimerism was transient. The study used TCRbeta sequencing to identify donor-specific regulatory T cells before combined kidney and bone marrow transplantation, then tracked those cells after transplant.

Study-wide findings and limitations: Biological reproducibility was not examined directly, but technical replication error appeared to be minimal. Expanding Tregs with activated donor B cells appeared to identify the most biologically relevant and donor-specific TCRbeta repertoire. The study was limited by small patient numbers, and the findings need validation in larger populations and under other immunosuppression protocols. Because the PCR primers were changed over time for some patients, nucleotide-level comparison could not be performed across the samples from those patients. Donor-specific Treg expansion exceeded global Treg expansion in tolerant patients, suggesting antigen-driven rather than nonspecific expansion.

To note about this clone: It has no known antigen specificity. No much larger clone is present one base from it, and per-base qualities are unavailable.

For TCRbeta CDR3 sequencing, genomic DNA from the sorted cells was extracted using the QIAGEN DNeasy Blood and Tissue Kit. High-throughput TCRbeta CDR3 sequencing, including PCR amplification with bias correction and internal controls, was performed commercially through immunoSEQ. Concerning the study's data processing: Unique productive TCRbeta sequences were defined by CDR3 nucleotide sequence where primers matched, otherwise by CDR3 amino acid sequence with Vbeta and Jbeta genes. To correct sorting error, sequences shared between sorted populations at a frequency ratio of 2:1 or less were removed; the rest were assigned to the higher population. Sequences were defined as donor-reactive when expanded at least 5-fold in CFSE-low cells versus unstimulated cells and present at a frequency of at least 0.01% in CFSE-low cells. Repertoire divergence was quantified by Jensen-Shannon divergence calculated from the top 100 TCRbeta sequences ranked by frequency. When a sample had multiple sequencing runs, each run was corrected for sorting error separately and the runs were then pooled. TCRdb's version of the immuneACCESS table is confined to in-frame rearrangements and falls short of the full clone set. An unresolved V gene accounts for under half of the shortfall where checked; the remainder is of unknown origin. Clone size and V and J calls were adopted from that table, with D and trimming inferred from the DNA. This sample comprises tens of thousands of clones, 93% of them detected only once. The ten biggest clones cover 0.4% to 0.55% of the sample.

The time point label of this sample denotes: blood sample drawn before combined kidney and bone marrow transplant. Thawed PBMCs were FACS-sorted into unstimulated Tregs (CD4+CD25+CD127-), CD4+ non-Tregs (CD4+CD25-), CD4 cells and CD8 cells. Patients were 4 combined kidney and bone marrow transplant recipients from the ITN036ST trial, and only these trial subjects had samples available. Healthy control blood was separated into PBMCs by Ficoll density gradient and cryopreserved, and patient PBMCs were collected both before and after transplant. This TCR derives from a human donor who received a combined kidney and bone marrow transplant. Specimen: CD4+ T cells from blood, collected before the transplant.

The CDR3 region reads CASTRRGGRADTQYF. DNA sequence: TGTGCCAGCACCCGGAGGGGGGGCAGGGCAGATACGCAGTATTTT. The rearranged chain carries TRBV11-2 and TRBJ2-3, with a weak D call of TRBD2 (7 bases match). Deletion took 7 bases off V and 4 bases off J, with a span of 18 bases between the germline ends. CDR1 and CDR2 were assigned from the germline V gene as SGHAT and FQNNGV. The CDR3 starts with the cysteine, ends with the phenylalanine, and has 15 residues. Of the read, only the CDR3 DNA is kept; its 45 bases are in frame from base 1.